The sequence of this TCR beta chain was determined in a study of OX40 agonist ivuxolimab in advanced cancers. Study information: Ivuxolimab is an agonistic anti-OX40 (CD134) antibody, and patients were treated with it.

A single count supports this clone. The antigen remains undetermined. Data came from immunoSEQ multiplex PCR; TCRdb stores just in-frame clones and leaves some out. Here the sample spans approximately 40,000 clones, 83% being singletons. Findings and caveats of the study: Among the lowest peripheral clonal expansion occurred in 0.1-3.0 mg/kg partial responders.

Germline values: CDR1 LNHDA, CDR2 SQIVND (reference sequence). Between the trimmed V and J ends, which lost 3 bases and 2 bases, there was a span of 10 bases. This CDR3 comprises 14 residues. Enrollment shut out patients with autoimmune disease history or systemic immunosuppression. The chain carries TRBV19 and TRBJ1-2; D is undetermined. This receptor was taken from an adult with an advanced solid tumor such as melanoma, head and neck, liver or kidney cancer. The sequenced sample was CD4+ or CD8+ T cells sorted from blood, obtained in a trial of the OX40 agonist ivuxolimab. The CDR3 here is CASSIGQTNYGYTF. CDR3 in DNA: TGTGCCAGTAGTATCGGGCAGACCAACTATGGCTACACCTTC.